The rows below give T cell receptor beta chains drawn from one sample of a study of blood T cell repertoires in COVID-19. Repertoires were generated with immunoSEQ multiplex PCR, while TCRdb's copy carries only in-frame clones and drops some. The sample consists of about 250,000 clones, approximately 83% of them appearing once. What was sequenced was peripheral blood. Receptors were obtained from a man older than 75 with acute or convalescent COVID-19. CDR3s include the opening cysteine and the closing phenylalanine or tryptophan. A D gene is named only where the DNA matches it firmly. Some rows have no size entry. The others give once, few or many, or a class for an expanded clone.

NA NA TRBJ2-1 TRBV11-2 CASSSILTLEQFF TGTGCCAGCAGCTCAATTCTTACATTGGAGCAGTTCTTC
TRBD2 NA TRBJ2-7 TRBV7-9 CASSQGLGAVGVDEQYF TGTGCCAGCAGCCAGGGACTAGGTGCTGTTGGGGTGGACGAGCAGTACTTC
NA NA TRBJ1-2 TRBV29-1 CSVGGGGYGYTF TGCAGCGTTGGGGGGGGAGGATATGGCTACACCTTC
TRBD2 NA TRBJ2-4 TRBV7-9 CASSLVQGGAKNIQYF TGTGCCAGCAGCTTAGTTCAGGGAGGGGCCAAAAACATTCAGTACTTC
TRBD1 NA TRBJ2-7 TRBV5-1 CASSLDGTGTLEQYF TGCGCCAGCAGCTTGGATGGGACAGGGACCCTGGAGCAGTACTTC
TRBD2 NA TRBJ2-7 TRBV5-4 CASSPQTSGGAYEQYF TGTGCCAGCAGCCCCCAGACTAGCGGGGGCGCGTACGAGCAGTACTTC
TRBD1 NA TRBJ1-4 TRBV18 CASSFRDSPTNEKLFF TGTGCCAGCTCATTCCGGGACAGTCCAACTAATGAAAAACTGTTTTTT
TRBD1 NA TRBJ2-7 TRBV2 CASTPGQGNPYEQYF TGTGCCAGCACCCCGGGACAGGGGAATCCCTACGAGCAGTACTTC
TRBD2 once TRBJ2-7 TRBV7-8 CASSAGLAGVGEQYF TGTGCCAGCAGCGCCGGACTAGCGGGAGTAGGCGAGCAGTACTTC
NA NA TRBJ1-5 TRBV19 CASRSWLGNQPQHF TGTGCCAGTAGGTCCTGGCTTGGCAATCAGCCCCAGCATTTT
TRBD2 NA TRBJ2-1 TRBV3-1/TRBV3-2 CASSQDLGLAGEFF TGTGCCAGCAGCCAAGATCTGGGACTAGCGGGAGAGTTCTTC
TRBD2 NA TRBJ2-1 TRBV24-1 CATSDPTASGSSYNEQFF TGTGCCACCAGTGATCCCACAGCTAGCGGGAGCTCCTACAATGAGCAGTTCTTC
TRBD1 NA TRBJ1-2 TRBV28 CASSTPDRGHRGYTF TGTGCCAGCAGTACCCCGGACAGGGGGCATAGAGGCTACACCTTC
TRBD1 NA TRBJ1-5 TRBV27 CASSLGTGGNQPQHF TGTGCCAGCAGTCTCGGGACAGGGGGCAATCAGCCCCAGCATTTT
TRBD1 NA TRBJ2-1 TRBV19 CASSYSGTGGDYNEQFF TGTGCCAGTAGCTACTCCGGGACAGGGGGGGACTACAATGAGCAGTTCTTC
TRBD2 many TRBJ2-5 TRBV4-1 CASSLGTSYETQYF TGCGCCAGCAGCCTCGGGACTAGCTATGAGACCCAGTACTTC
TRBD2 NA TRBJ2-7 TRBV7-3 CASSLTSGSYHEQYF TGTGCCAGCAGCTTAACTAGCGGGAGTTACCACGAGCAGTACTTC
NA few TRBJ1-4 TRBV5-4 CASSLWGLEKLFF TGTGCCAGCAGCCTTTGGGGCCTCGAAAAACTGTTTTTT
TRBD2 NA TRBJ2-3 TRBV9 CASSVAVVAGGTDTQYF TGTGCCAGCAGCGTAGCTGTCGTGGCGGGAGGCACAGATACGCAGTATTTT
NA NA TRBJ1-1 TRBV6-4 CASRNTNRATEAFF TGTGCCAGCAGGAATACCAACAGGGCAACTGAAGCTTTCTTT
NA NA TRBJ2-1 TRBV11-2 CASSLGRGGYNEQFF TGTGCCAGCAGCTTAGGGAGGGGAGGCTACAATGAGCAGTTCTTC
TRBD2 NA TRBJ2-2 TRBV3-1/TRBV3-2 CASSQERLAITGELFF TGTGCCAGCAGCCAAGAACGACTAGCGATCACCGGGGAGCTGTTTTTT
NA NA TRBJ1-5 TRBV6-5 CASSYSWSDSNQPQHF TGTGCCAGCAGTTACTCCTGGAGTGATAGCAATCAGCCCCAGCATTTT
NA few TRBJ1-2 TRBV19 CASSAGALVGYTF TGTGCCAGTAGTGCGGGGGCCTTAGTTGGCTACACCTTC
NA NA TRBJ1-1 TRBV7-2 CASSLVLGLTVNTEAFF TGTGCCAGCAGCTTAGTGTTGGGGCTGACAGTGAACACTGAAGCTTTCTTT
NA NA TRBJ2-1 TRBV11-2 CASSSILGPQGEQFF TGTGCCAGCAGCTCGATTTTAGGGCCCCAGGGAGAGCAGTTCTTC
NA few TRBJ1-2 TRBV5-4 CASSQKTGSYGYTF TGTGCCAGCAGCCAAAAGACGGGGAGCTATGGCTACACCTTC
TRBD1 NA TRBJ1-3 TRBV5-1 CASSLAGTGGSGNTIYF TGCGCCAGCAGCTTGGCCGGGACAGGGGGCTCTGGAAACACCATATATTTT
NA NA TRBJ2-2 TRBV14 CASSQAVLSGELFF TGTGCCAGCAGCCAAGCCGTGTTATCCGGGGAGCTGTTTTTT
NA NA TRBJ1-2 TRBV21-1 CASSKPLTGDYGYTF TGTGCCAGCAGCAAACCCTTGACGGGAGACTATGGCTACACCTTC
TRBD2 NA TRBJ2-1 TRBV6-6 CASTSASGGTGEQFF TGTGCCAGCACTTCGGCAAGCGGGGGCACCGGGGAGCAGTTCTTC
TRBD1 NA TRBJ1-3 TRBV18 CASSPARGLGNTIYF TGTGCCAGCTCCCCGGCCAGGGGGCTAGGAAACACCATATATTTT
NA NA TRBJ2-3 TRBV24-1 CATSDFAWGGLGTDTQYF TGTGCCACCAGTGATTTCGCCTGGGGGGGGCTTGGCACAGATACGCAGTATTTT
TRBD1 NA TRBJ2-7 TRBV7-2 CASSPGTVPSYEQYF TGTGCCAGCAGTCCAGGGACAGTTCCCTCCTACGAGCAGTACTTC
TRBD1 once TRBJ1-1 TRBV30 CAWSRQGPTEAFF TGTGCCTGGAGTCGACAGGGGCCCACTGAAGCTTTCTTT
NA NA TRBJ1-2 TRBV7-2 CASSPTRNYGYTF TGTGCCAGCAGCCCAACACGAAACTATGGCTACACCTTC
NA NA TRBJ2-7 TRBV6-1 CASSEARQRAYEQYF TGTGCCAGCAGTGAAGCCAGGCAGAGAGCCTACGAGCAGTACTTC
NA NA TRBJ1-1 TRBV29-1 CSVVRPHAEAFF TGCAGCGTTGTCAGGCCTCACGCTGAAGCTTTCTTT
TRBD1 few TRBJ1-2 TRBV5-1 CASSTGQGAHYGYTF TGCGCCAGCAGCACCGGACAGGGGGCGCATTATGGCTACACCTTC
NA many TRBJ1-5 TRBV27 CASSFQGINQPQHF TGTGCCAGCAGTTTCCAGGGGATTAATCAGCCCCAGCATTTT
TRBD2 once TRBJ2-3 TRBV27 CASSRVLGLAGVNTQYF TGTGCCAGCAGTCGAGTCTTGGGACTAGCGGGAGTAAATACGCAGTATTTT
TRBD1 NA TRBJ2-2 TRBV2 CASSTTGGLNTGELFF TGTGCCAGCAGTACTACAGGGGGTTTGAACACCGGGGAGCTGTTTTTT
TRBD1 NA TRBJ2-3 TRBV5-1 CASSAQGQGVSTDTQYF TGCGCCAGCAGCGCCCAGGGACAGGGGGTCAGCACAGATACGCAGTATTTT
NA NA TRBJ1-2 TRBV7-9 CASGRRDYGYTF TGTGCCAGCGGGAGACGGGACTATGGCTACACCTTC
TRBD1 once TRBJ2-7 TRBV6-6 CASTSPGQGTHEQYF TGTGCCAGCACTAGCCCGGGACAGGGGACCCACGAGCAGTACTTC